Given below is one TCR beta chain in context. Its cognate antigen has yet to be identified. Per-base qualities were not stored, and no clone one base away is much larger. This entry comes from a study of blood T cell repertoires in COVID-19 (dated by TCRdb to 2018 to 2021). Study-level background: The collaborator samples originated in the United States, Italy and Spain and spanned the acute and convalescent phases of COVID-19. The material from the prospective study consisted of cDNA or gDNA derived from T cells, B-cell-depleted T cells, or PBMCs. Subjects who had been exposed to COVID-19, were actively infected with it, or had recovered from it provided the deeply sampled blood TCRbeta repertoires that made up the dataset. The repertoires were released in a freely available public database meant as a resource for research on the immune response to SARS-CoV-2. Samples were obtained from the ongoing ImmuneRACE study (first 160 participants) and from roughly 1,300 subjects provided by 6 global collaborators. A de-identified subject ID, COVID-19 status, age in years and sex were almost always included in the sample metadata. Where available, HLA class I and class II types were taken from metadata supplied by the sample provider and were not determined by assay-based typing.

The immunoSEQ Assay, a bias-controlled multiplex PCR, was used to amplify TCRbeta CDR3 regions from genomic DNA. The study's processing was this. The number of nucleated cells in each sample was estimated from the amplification of reference gene primers within the assay. To quantify the absolute abundance of each unique TCRbeta CDR3 rearrangement, sequence reads were collapsed and filtered. For each sample, productive Simpson clonality was calculated as the square root of Simpson's diversity index across productive rearrangements. Held by TCRdb, this immuneACCESS table contains in-frame sequences only and omits some clones. Under half of the omission traces to an unresolved V gene where checked; the cause of the rest is unknown. Clone size and V and J calls were adopted from that table, with D and trimming inferred from the DNA. The sample data list about 370,000 clones, and approximately 88% of these were observed just once. Of the sample, 3% falls within the top ten clones.

V is trimmed back by 8 bases and J by 1 base, and the junction contains 11 bases that no gene match accounts for. Sequences KGHDR (CDR1) and SFDVKD (CDR2) are obtained from the germline V gene. The CDR3 starts with the cysteine, ends with the phenylalanine, and has 17 residues. Of the read, only the CDR3 DNA is kept; its 51 bases are in frame from base 1. What the study reported, not specific to this receptor: How much clinical and demographic metadata was included differed by source and by participant, and the metadata was provided uncurated.

At one collaborating source in Seattle, patients were enrolled during active infection and were followed longitudinally through the course of disease. Whole blood was collected in K2EDTA tubes by collaborating institutions according to the institutions' own protocols. For TCRbeta analysis, collaborators shipped samples as frozen whole blood, isolated PBMCs, or DNA extracted from either of those sample types. Sequencing was done on a sample of peripheral blood. The TCR originated in a woman aged 30 to 39 with COVID-19, enrolled during active disease. Rearrangement joined TRBV24-1 to TRBJ1-1; TRBD1 aligns with 11 central bases. The encoded CDR3 is CATIPLTGTGGNTEAFF. The nucleotides are TGTGCCACCATCCCTTTAACCGGGACAGGGGGGAACACTGAAGCTTTCTTT.